The entry below describes one T cell receptor (beta chain). The antigen remains unidentified. The PCR contained 60 Vbeta and 13 Jbeta primers. Method: immunoSEQ multiplex PCR; TCRdb's copy keeps in-frame clones and lacks some. The repertoire has 100,000 to 150,000 clones, approximately 80% of them found once; the top ten carry 1.8%. This entry belongs to a study of cytomegalovirus exposure and HLA in healthy donors. Study results and limitations: Highly shared sequence variants in one cluster were likely a sequencing artifact.

Specimen: PBMCs. This clonotype originated in a man younger than 30 in good health and CMV-seronegative.

The CDR3 spells CASSETSGGAYTGELFF. CDR3 coding DNA: TGCGCCAGCAGTGAGACTAGCGGGGGAGCCTATACCGGGGAGCTGTTTTTT. V and J are TRBV10-2 and TRBJ2-2; 11 positions agree with TRBD2. V was pared by 2 bases and J by 5 bases, with 7 bases of the junction left unmatched. This CDR3 region has 17 residues. The germline gives CDR1 WSHSY, CDR2 SAAADI.